This is a list of T cell receptor beta chains from one sample in a study of Ad26.COV2.S vaccination and SARS-CoV-2 variants. Method: immunoSEQ multiplex PCR; TCRdb's copy keeps in-frame clones and lacks some. The sample records approximately 500,000 clones, roughly 89% being singletons. The specimen comprised peripheral blood, sampled in a trial of Ad26.COV2.S vaccine versus placebo. Source of these receptors: a person between 18 and 65 years old who received the Ad26.COV2.S COVID-19 vaccine or a placebo. Each CDR3 is given without its conserved first and last residue. The D gene is left open where the match is weak. Expanded clones are given a class, and other clones once, few, many or no size at all.

size | J | D | V | CDR3
- | TRBJ2-7 | - | TRBV20-1 | SASGVGEQY
- | TRBJ2-1 | - | TRBV9 | ASSVQPSSYNEQF
- | TRBJ1-1 | - | TRBV20-1 | SAEVQVEAF
- | TRBJ2-1 | - | TRBV18 | ASSPRGGGTGHNEQF
- | TRBJ2-7 | TRBD2 | TRBV29-1 | SVDGLAGGNSYEQY
- | TRBJ1-3 | - | TRBV15 | ATSTPRPGPSGNTIY
- | TRBJ1-5 | TRBD1 | TRBV24-1 | ATTRAEDREGHLLSNQPQH
- | TRBJ1-2 | - | TRBV19 | ASRGERNYGYT
- | TRBJ1-3 | - | TRBV29-1 | SVVPGEAAGNTIY
- | TRBJ1-2 | TRBD1 | TRBV2 | ASSLGTGGGGGYT
- | TRBJ2-7 | - | TRBV9 | ASSVAVSSYEQY
- | TRBJ1-1 | - | TRBV28 | ASLTGNTEAF
- | TRBJ2-3 | TRBD2 | TRBV5-4 | ASSRRLAASTDTQY
- | TRBJ1-3 | - | TRBV5-5 | ASSLVGLLSGNTIY
- | TRBJ2-2 | TRBD2 | TRBV4-3 | ASSQGGLAGNTGELF
- | TRBJ2-3 | - | TRBV5-1 | ASSYWTTGTSTDTQY
- | TRBJ1-1 | - | TRBV28 | ASSLEDREAF
once | TRBJ1-1 | - | TRBV30 | AWSRTTEAF